This TCR beta chain was observed in a study of identical twins' blood T cells. TCRdb reprocessed the 5' RACE reads via MiXCR and lists one record per CDR3 protein. In the table there are around 380,000 distinct CDR3 sequences, approximately 30% of which are singletons. This clonotype showed up just a few times. Germline values: CDR1 WSHSY, CDR2 SAAADI. This CDR3 has 11 residues. V lost 10 bases and J lost 5, with 11 bases in between. The receptor comes from a woman aged 18-55 years in good health. The chain has TRBV10-2 and TRBJ2-5, with D possibly TRBD2 on 7 matching bases. The sample comprised PBMCs. The chain's CDR3 is CATGGRETQYF. The CDR3 bases are TGCGCCACCGGGGGGCGGGAGACCCAGTACTTC.